This TCR beta chain was sequenced during a study of PD-1 blockade in classical Hodgkin lymphoma. The assay was immunoSEQ multiplex PCR, and TCRdb's table has in-frame clones only and misses some. The table shows 95,000 or so clones, with over 80% occurring only once. Each patient experienced a relapse that followed autologous stem cell transplantation, and brentuximab vedotin exposure varied. A remark on this clone: Its target is not known.

Study-wide results and caveats: Lower baseline TCR diversity marked trial partial responders and progressors. The study found that TCR diversity rose significantly by C4D1 in CD4+ but not CD8+ cells.

The germline V gene has CDR1 SGHVS and CDR2 FQNEAQ. There are 16 residues in the CDR3. The V segment lost 2 bases and the J segment 8 bases; nucleotides outside the gene matches: 9. The source of this sequence is a human donor with classical Hodgkin lymphoma. This chain connects TRBV7-8 to TRBJ2-1; 10 bases are shared with TRBD2. Here the sequenced sample was peripheral blood mononuclear cells (PBMCs), taken at baseline. The CDR3 coding sequence is TGTGCCAGCAGCTTATTGCTAGCGGGAGTGGTCCATGAGCAGTTCTTC. Translation gives CASSLLLAGVVHEQFF.